The 11 T cell receptor beta chains listed next were all sequenced from one sample in a study of lymphopenia after photon versus proton radiotherapy. Some clones are missing from TCRdb's copy, which holds only in-frame ones; the method was immunoSEQ multiplex PCR. The table lists around 4,200 clones, 60% to 80% of them singletons, with roughly 50% in the top ten. The sample was peripheral blood, taken from a patient treated with proton-based radiotherapy. Source of these receptors: a man at least 80 years old with esophageal cancer.

This clone was seen only once. The chain uses TRBV19 and TRBJ1-5; tentative D call: TRBD1 (5 bases). The CDR3 sequence is 16 residues long. Trimming cost V 3 bases and J 0 bases, with 12 bases left between them. The germline gives CDR1 LNHDA, CDR2 SQIVND (reference sequence). This CDR3 is CASSIRGRYSNQPQHF. CDR3 DNA sequence: TGTGCCAGTAGTATCCGGGGACGGTATAGCAATCAGCCCCAGCATTTT.

The chain couples TRBV7-3 to TRBJ2-7; D ambiguous. The CDR3 is made up of 17 amino acids. Germline assignment: CDR1 SGHTA and CDR2 FQGTGA. Trimming pared 5 bases from V and 3 bases from J, leaving 23 bases between. The CDR3 loop reads CASSPETLRGEVYEQYF. The CDR3 DNA is TGTGCCAGCAGCCCCGAGACGCTCCGTGGGGAAGTCTACGAGCAGTACTTC.

This clone has a handful of counts. The chain recombines TRBV29-1 with TRBJ2-1, with TRBD1 identical over 7 bases. V shed 6 bases, J shed 6 bases, and the junction held 8 bases outside the gene matches. In germline, CDR1 is SQVTM, CDR2 ANQGSEA. The CDR3 runs to 13 residues. In DNA form, the CDR3 reads TGCAGCGTAGACCTAGGACAGGTCAATGAGCAGTTCTTC. Translation gives CSVDLGQVNEQFF.

In this sample, this clone turned up once. The junction differs from germline at one of its ends, possibly a read error. The same CDR3 arises from other DNA sequences in this sample as well. The rearrangement links TRBV18 to TRBJ2-7; D uncertain. This CDR3 is 13 amino acids long. Germline V CDR1 and CDR2: KGHSH, LQKENI. This CDR3 reads CASSPPSSYEQYF. The DNA of the CDR3 is TGCGCCAGCTCACCACCTTCGTCCTACGAGCAGTACTTC.

This chain joins TRBV6-6 and TRBJ1-6, with 10 nucleotides matching TRBD1. Germline V gives CDR1 MNHNY, CDR2 SVGAGI (reference sequence). The junction had 2 bases not matched to a gene; V was cut back by 9 bases and J by 6 bases. The CDR3 loop spans 13 amino acids. For the CDR3, the DNA is TGTGCCAGTTGGGACAGGGGTAATTCACCCCTCCACTTT. It yields the protein CASWDRGNSPLHF.

This clone was found a few times. The chain uses TRBV6-5 and TRBJ1-2, with 7 bases aligning to TRBD1. CDR3 length: 15 amino acids. The J segment lost 8 bases and the V segment lost 4 bases, leaving 13 bases of the junction unmatched. Per the germline V gene, CDR1 is MNHEY and CDR2 is SVGAGI. The CDR3 bases are TGTGCCAGCAGTTCCTACACCGGGACAGTGTACGGCTACACCTTC. Translating it yields CASSSYTGTVYGYTF.

This rearrangement joins TRBV5-8 to TRBJ1-2; D uncertain. The germline gives CDR1 SGHTS, CDR2 YDEGEE. The CDR3 spans 14 residues. Trimming removed 7 bases at V and 4 bases at J, with 17 bases between. Written as DNA, the CDR3 is TGTGCCAGCTGGGATCCACGAAAGACCTATGGCTACACCTTC. This translates into CASWDPRKTYGYTF.

This chain uses TRBV6-5 with TRBJ1-1; the D is unclear. This CDR3 is 11 amino acids long. V was shortened by 4 bases and J by 5 bases, with 5 bases between the two germline ends. CDR1 MNHEY and CDR2 SVGAGI come from the germline V gene. CDR3 sequence: CASSLGTEAFF. The CDR3 DNA is TGTGCCAGCAGTTTGGGGACTGAAGCTTTCTTT.

V and J are TRBV11-3 and TRBJ2-1; a weak D match, TRBD1 (5 bases). This CDR3 spans 15 amino acids. In germline, CDR1 is SGHNT, CDR2 YENEEA. The V end lost 2 bases, the J end lost 7 bases, and 15 bases lay between the germline ends. CDR3 region: CASSLPGHPANEQFF. The DNA for the CDR3 is TGTGCCAGCAGCTTACCCGGACACCCGGCGAATGAGCAGTTCTTC.

The CDR3 DNA reads TGTGCCAGCAGCGCGGGCAGGGCGAGCTCCTACGAGCAGTACTTC. Amino acid sequence: CASSAGRASSYEQYF. The V call is TRBV9, the J call TRBJ2-7; a possible D gene is TRBD1 (5 bases). The V and J ends lost 3 bases and 0 bases respectively, with 13 bases between them. There are 15 residues in the CDR3. Germline V gene sequence: CDR1 SGDLS, CDR2 YYNGEE. Drawing the rest from reference TRBV9 and TRBJ2-7, the complete variable domain is DSGVTQTPKHLITATGQRVTLRCSPRSGDLSVYWYQQSLDQGLQFLIQYYNGEERAKGNILERFSAQQFPDLHSELNLSSLELGDSALYFCASSAGRASSYEQYFGPGTRLTVT.

This clone showed up just a few times. The gene calls are TRBV7-4 and TRBJ2-7; D perhaps matches TRBD1 (6 bases). The V end was cut by 7 bases, the J end by 2 bases, with 15 bases between. Germline loops: CDR1 SGHVT, CDR2 SQSDAQ. This CDR3 spans 14 amino acids. As DNA, the CDR3 is TGTGCCAGCAATCGTAGACAGGCCCCCTACGAGCAGTACTTC. This sequence encodes CASNRRQAPYEQYF.